Described below is a single TCR beta chain sequence and its context. The antigen remains unidentified. The protocol was immunoSEQ multiplex PCR, while the TCRdb copy is restricted to in-frame clones and leaves out a portion. This sample has tens of thousands of clones; around 96% occur once, and the top ten carry more than 0.075%. The V and J ends lost 11 bases and 0 bases, in that order; junction bases with no gene match: 6. Germline assignment: CDR1 SGHVS and CDR2 FNYEAQ. This CDR3 comprises 14 residues. The sample comes from a study of siplizumab effects on memory and regulatory T cells. Overall study results and limits: Mappable alloreactive CD4+ clones were on average around 67% Treg-derived with siplizumab, 25% to 30% in controls. An assignable naive or memory phenotype was lacking in roughly 80-95% of proliferating CD4+ or CD8+ clones.

Source material: naive CD8+ T cells sorted from blood. The V call is TRBV7-6, the J call TRBJ2-3, with 9 nucleotides matching TRBD2. The receptor comes from a human donor in good health. Written as DNA, the CDR3 is TGTGCCGTCGCGGGGGGGGCAAGCACAGATACGCAGTATTTT. Amino acid sequence: CAVAGGASTDTQYF.